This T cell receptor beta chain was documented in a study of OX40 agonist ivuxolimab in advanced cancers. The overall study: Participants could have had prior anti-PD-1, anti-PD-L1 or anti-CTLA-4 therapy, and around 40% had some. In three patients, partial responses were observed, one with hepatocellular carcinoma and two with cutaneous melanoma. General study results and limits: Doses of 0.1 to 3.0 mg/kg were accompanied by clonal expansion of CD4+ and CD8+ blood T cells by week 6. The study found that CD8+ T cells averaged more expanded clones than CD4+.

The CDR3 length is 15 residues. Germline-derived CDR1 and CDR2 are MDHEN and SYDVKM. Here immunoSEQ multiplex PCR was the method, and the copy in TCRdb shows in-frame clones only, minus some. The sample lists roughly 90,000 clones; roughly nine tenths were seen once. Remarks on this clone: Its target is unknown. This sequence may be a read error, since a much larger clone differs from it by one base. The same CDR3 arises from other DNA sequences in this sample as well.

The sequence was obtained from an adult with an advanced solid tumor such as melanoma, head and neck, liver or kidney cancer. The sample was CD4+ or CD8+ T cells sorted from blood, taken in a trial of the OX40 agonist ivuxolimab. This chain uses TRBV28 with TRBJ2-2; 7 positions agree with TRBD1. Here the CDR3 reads CASSSGQLDTGELFF. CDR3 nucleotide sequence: TGTGCTAGCAGTTCGGGACAGTTAGACACCGGGGAGCTGTTTTTT.